A single sample is the source of the 7 T cell receptor beta chains below, sequenced in a study of OX40 agonist ivuxolimab in advanced cancers. TCRdb's copy holds only in-frame clones and misses some; the assay was immunoSEQ multiplex PCR. The sample comprises nearly 45,000 clones, roughly 80% of which are singletons, and 4% to 5% rests with the top ten. The sequencing here drew on CD4+ or CD8+ T cells sorted from blood, taken in a trial of the OX40 agonist ivuxolimab. The source of these receptors is an adult with an advanced solid tumor such as melanoma, head and neck, liver or kidney cancer.

This chain connects TRBV2 to TRBJ2-5, with D possibly matching TRBD2 (5 bases). CDR1 is SNHLY and CDR2 is FYNNEI in the germline V gene. The CDR3 totals 14 residues. V lost 6 bases and J 4 bases, leaving 15 bases between the germline ends. The CDR3 region is CASSVTRNGETQYF. CDR3 sequence (DNA): TGTGCCAGCAGCGTTACTAGAAACGGAGAGACCCAGTACTTC.

This rearrangement joins TRBV6-6 to TRBJ1-2; D perhaps matches TRBD1 (5 bases). The ends were cut back, 6 bases at V and 4 bases at J, with 12 bases in the middle. Germline-derived CDR1 and CDR2 are MNHNY and SVGAGI (reference sequence). The length of the CDR3 is 13 residues. The CDR3 reads CASSPDSFYGYTF. For the CDR3, the DNA is TGTGCCAGCAGCCCCGACAGCTTCTATGGCTACACCTTC.

The chain links TRBV30 to TRBJ1-2; unclear D gene. The length of the CDR3 is 12 residues. Germline-derived CDR1 and CDR2 are GTSNPN and SVGIG (reference sequence). Trimming removed 2 bases from V and 4 bases from J, with 8 bases in between. The CDR3 spells CAWSRAGYGYTF. The CDR3 nucleotides read TGTGCCTGGAGTCGGGCTGGCTATGGCTACACCTTC.

This CDR3 is CASSLQRRGTDTQYF. The CDR3 nucleotides are TGCGCCAGCAGCCTTCAACGGCGGGGCACAGATACGCAGTATTTT. This sequence joins TRBV4-3 and TRBJ2-3; possible D gene TRBD2, 5 bases. This CDR3 is built from 15 residues. The ends were cut back, 4 bases at V and 1 base at J, with 12 bases in the middle. Germline V lookup: CDR1 LGHNA, CDR2 YSLEER.

The V call is TRBV7-7, the J call TRBJ1-3; D not resolved. Germline V gene sequence: CDR1 SSHAT, CDR2 FNYEAQ (reference sequence). This CDR3 spans 14 amino acids. V was shortened by 3 bases and J by 3 bases, with 9 bases between the two germline ends. The CDR3 sequence: CASSLAGFGNTIYF. For the CDR3, the DNA is TGTGCCAGCAGCTTGGCGGGGTTTGGAAACACCATATATTTT.

The chain links TRBV11-3 to TRBJ2-5; D possibly corresponds to TRBD2 (5 bases). Germline CDR1 reads SGHNT; CDR2 reads YENEEA. With 4 bases removed from V and 5 bases from J, the gap between germline ends came to 17 bases. This CDR3 spans 15 amino acids. The CDR3, as DNA: TGTGCCAGCAGCTCCGGGGTTCAGGCGTGGGAGACCCAGTACTTC. Translating it yields CASSSGVQAWETQYF.

This clone showed up just once. The V gene is TRBV6-5, the J gene TRBJ2-7; D is unclear. The CDR3 loop spans 14 amino acids. Trimming shortened V by 4 bases and J by 2 bases, and 12 bases separated the two germline ends. Germline CDR1 reads MNHEY; CDR2 reads SVGAGI. The CDR3 reads CASSSTPNPYEQYF. DNA of the CDR3: TGTGCCAGCAGTTCCACCCCAAATCCCTACGAGCAGTACTTC.